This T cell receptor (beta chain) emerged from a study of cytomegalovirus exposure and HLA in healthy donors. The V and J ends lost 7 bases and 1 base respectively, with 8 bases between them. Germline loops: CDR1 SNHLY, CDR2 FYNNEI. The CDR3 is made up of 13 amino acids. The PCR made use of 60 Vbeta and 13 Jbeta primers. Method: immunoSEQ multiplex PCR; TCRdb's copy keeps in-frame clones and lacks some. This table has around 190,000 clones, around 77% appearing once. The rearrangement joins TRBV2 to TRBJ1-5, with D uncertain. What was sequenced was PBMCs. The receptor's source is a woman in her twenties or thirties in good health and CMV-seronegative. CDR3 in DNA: TGTGCCAGCACGCGGGAAAGCAATCAGCCCCAGCATTTT. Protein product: CASTRESNQPQHF.